Following are 26 T cell receptor beta chains from one sample sequenced in a study of CD8 T cell repertoires and HIV-1 epitope variants. Assay: immunoSEQ multiplex PCR; the TCRdb copy retains only in-frame clones and omits some. Of about 5,300 clones listed, about 65% are singletons. Their antigen targets remain unknown. Sequencing used cultured CD8+ T cells derived from PBMCs. All receptors derive from a male donor with HIV.

The genes are TRBV9 and TRBJ2-2; no clear D gene. The V gene's germline CDR1 is SGDLS and CDR2 YYNGEE. Trimming shortened V by 0 bases and J by 7 bases, and 4 bases separated the two germline ends. The CDR3 consists of 12 residues. The CDR3 spells CASSVDVGELFF. The CDR3 DNA reads as TGTGCCAGCAGCGTAGATGTCGGGGAGCTGTTTTTT.

This clone has a single count. The chain couples TRBV15 to TRBJ1-6; TRBD1 matches at 7 bases. After removal of 1 base from V and 9 bases from J, the junction contained 6 bases not matched to a gene. CDR1 is LNHNV and CDR2 is YYDKDF in the germline V gene (reference sequence). This CDR3 is 15 amino acids long. The CDR3 sequence: CATSRGQTGVSPLHF. As DNA, the CDR3 is TGTGCCACCAGCAGAGGTCAAACAGGGGTTTCACCCCTCCACTTT.

This rearrangement joins TRBV10-3 to TRBJ1-1; possible D gene TRBD1, 5 bases. CDR3 length: 14 residues. Germline lookup yields CDR1 ENHRY and CDR2 SYGVKD. Trimming took 2 bases from V and 4 from J, leaving 11 bases between them. CDR3 loop: CAISEPRRGTEAFF. For the CDR3, the DNA is TGTGCCATCAGTGAGCCAAGGAGGGGCACTGAAGCTTTCTTT.

This clone was observed a few times. This sequence joins TRBV15 and TRBJ1-1, with 12 bases aligning to TRBD1. The germline gives CDR1 LNHNV, CDR2 YYDKDF (reference sequence). With 5 bases clipped from V and 5 bases from J, the junction kept 12 bases outside the gene matches. The CDR3 has 17 residues. The CDR3 bases are TGTGCCACCAGCGGCTCATTCCGGGACAGGGGGCGTACTGAAGCTTTCTTT. It encodes CATSGSFRDRGRTEAFF.

The V call is TRBV11-2, the J call TRBJ1-1, with TRBD1 identical over 9 bases. Trimming removed 1 base from V and 4 bases from J; junction bases left unmatched: 13. Germline V gene sequence: CDR1 SGHAT, CDR2 FQNNGV. CDR3 length: 18 amino acids. The DNA of the CDR3 is TGTGCCAGCAGCTTAGTCGTGACAGGGGGGTCTTGGGGCACTGAAGCTTTCTTT. Translated: CASSLVVTGGSWGTEAFF. Full variable domain (missing parts from reference TRBV11-2 and TRBJ1-1): EAGVAQSPRYKIIEKRQSVAFWCNPISGHATLYWYQQILGQGPKLLIQFQNNGVVDDSQLPKDRFSAERLKGVDSTLKIQPAKLEDSAVYLCASSLVVTGGSWGTEAFFGQGTRLTVV.

By share, this clone ranks as medium-sized (0.01 to 0.1%). The rearrangement joins TRBV9 to TRBJ1-4, with 7 nucleotides matching TRBD1. The CDR3 is 15 amino acids. V lost 4 bases and J lost 3; bases outside the gene matches: 6. The germline V gene encodes CDR1 SGDLS and CDR2 YYNGEE. The DNA for the CDR3 is TGTGCCAGCAGCCCAAGGGACAGTTCTAATGAAAAACTGTTTTTT. This codes for CASSPRDSSNEKLFF. The full variable domain, with the rest looked up from reference TRBV9 and TRBJ1-4, is DSGVTQTPKHLITATGQRVTLRCSPRSGDLSVYWYQQSLDQGLQFLIQYYNGEERAKGNILERFSAQQFPDLHSELNLSSLELGDSALYFCASSPRDSSNEKLFFGSGTQLSVL.

The chain couples TRBV19 to TRBJ2-1; 7 positions match TRBD2. CDR3 length: 18 residues. Trimming removed 3 bases from V and 7 bases from J; junction bases left unmatched: 18. Germline V gene sequence: CDR1 LNHDA, CDR2 SQIVND (reference sequence). The CDR3 loop reads CASSIGFLGERGWNEQFF. CDR3 sequence (DNA): TGTGCCAGTAGTATTGGGTTTCTGGGCGAGCGGGGCTGGAATGAGCAGTTCTTC.

This clone showed up just a few times. The CDR3 coding sequence is TGTGCCAGCAATCCGGGACAGGGGGCCTACGAGCAGTACTTC. It translates to CASNPGQGAYEQYF. The J gene is TRBJ2-7, the V gene TRBV28, with 11 bases identical to TRBD1. V lost 7 bases and J lost 2; bases outside the gene matches: 4. Germline values: CDR1 MDHEN, CDR2 SYDVKM. This CDR3 is 14 amino acids long.

The chain recombines TRBV13 with TRBJ2-7; D could derive from TRBD1 or TRBD2 (5 bases each). Germline V gives CDR1 PRHDT, CDR2 FYEKMQ (reference sequence). The ends were cut back, 3 bases at V and 0 bases at J, with 15 bases in the middle. There are 16 residues in the CDR3. For the CDR3, the DNA is TGTGCCAGCAGCTTGGGACCGCCGACTGCCTCCTACGAGCAGTACTTC. Translation gives CASSLGPPTASYEQYF. The entire variable domain, with the rest obtained from reference TRBV13 and TRBJ2-7, is as follows: AAGVIQSPRHLIKEKRETATLKCYPIPRHDTVYWYQQGPGQDPQFLISFYEKMQSDKGSIPDRFSAQQFSDYHSELNMSSLELGDSALYFCASSLGPPTASYEQYFGPGTRLTVT.

The chain links TRBV7-6 to TRBJ1-2; weak D call: TRBD1 (6 bases). V was shortened by 5 bases and J by 4 bases, with 11 bases between the two germline ends. The CDR3 is 13 residues long. Germline values: CDR1 SGHVS, CDR2 FNYEAQ. CDR3 in amino acids: CASSPRGPYGYTF. The CDR3 DNA sequence: TGTGCCAGCAGCCCCCGGGGGCCCTATGGCTACACCTTC.

This clone was recorded once. The J gene is TRBJ2-5, the V gene TRBV28; D might be TRBD1 or TRBD2, each matching 5 bases. The CDR3 totals 12 residues. The V end lost 6 bases, the J end lost 14 bases, and 19 bases lay between the germline ends. Germline V gene sequence: CDR1 MDHEN, CDR2 SYDVKM. CDR3 residues: CASRKGKSGVYF. In DNA, the CDR3 is TGTGCCAGCAGGAAGGGGAAGTCCGGGGTTTACTTC.

The chain combines TRBV7-9 with TRBJ2-1; a weak D match, TRBD2 (6 bases). Germline V gives CDR1 SEHNR, CDR2 FQNEAQ (reference sequence). The V end lost 5 bases, the J end lost 9 bases, and 11 bases lay between the germline ends. This CDR3 contains 12 residues. The CDR3 DNA reads as TGTGCCAGCAGCCCCACCGGGGGTGAGCAGTTCTTC. The encoded protein is CASSPTGGEQFF.

The chain joins TRBV11-2 to TRBJ2-2; TRBD2 matches at 10 bases. Germline V gives CDR1 SGHAT, CDR2 FQNNGV. CDR3 size: 15 residues. After removal of 5 bases from V and 6 bases from J, the junction contained 6 bases not matched to a gene. CDR3 sequence reads: CASSPLAGVSGELFF. CDR3 coding DNA: TGTGCCAGCAGCCCCCTAGCGGGAGTATCCGGGGAGCTGTTTTTT.

The chain combines TRBV2 with TRBJ1-5; the D gene is possibly TRBD1 (6 bases). The CDR3 extends over 15 amino acids. Germline V CDR1 and CDR2: SNHLY, FYNNEI. V was shortened by 6 bases and J by 0 bases, with 12 bases between the two germline ends. The CDR3 loop reads CASREDSSSNQPQHF. The DNA of the CDR3 is TGTGCCAGCAGGGAGGACAGTTCTAGCAATCAGCCCCAGCATTTT.

The chain combines TRBV7-8 with TRBJ2-1; maybe TRBD1 (6 bases). The CDR3 spans 17 residues. CDR1 is SGHVS and CDR2 is FQNEAQ in the germline V gene. V shed 5 bases and J shed 2 bases, with 19 bases lying between them. The CDR3 reads CASSGRGEGFPYNEQFF. CDR3 sequence (DNA): TGTGCCAGCAGCGGCAGGGGCGAGGGCTTTCCCTACAATGAGCAGTTCTTC.

The genes are TRBV2 and TRBJ2-3; 15 bases match TRBD2. There are 21 residues in the CDR3. J was trimmed by 5 bases and V by 3 bases; bases with no gene match: 18. Germline CDR1 reads SNHLY; CDR2 reads FYNNEI. CDR3 in DNA: TGTGCCAGCAGTGACCTACCCAATCGGGGACTAGCGGGAGGCCGCAGAGATACGCAGTATTTT. This encodes CASSDLPNRGLAGGRRDTQYF.

This sequence joins TRBV28 and TRBJ2-2; D gene uncertain. This CDR3 spans 14 amino acids. Germline loops: CDR1 MDHEN, CDR2 SYDVKM. With 3 bases removed from V and 4 bases from J, the gap between germline ends came to 9 bases. The CDR3 nucleotides are TGTGCCAGCAGTTTCGAGGCCTTCACCGGGGAGCTGTTTTTT. Amino acid sequence: CASSFEAFTGELFF. Complete variable domain (other parts from reference TRBV28 and TRBJ2-2): DVKVTQSSRYLVKRTGEKVFLECVQDMDHENMFWYRQDPGLGLRLIYFSYDVKMKEKGDIPEGYSVSREKKERFSLILESASTNQTSMYLCASSFEAFTGELFFGEGSRLTVL.

Only one count was recorded for this clone. The rearrangement uses TRBV25-1 and TRBJ2-7; 10 bases agree with TRBD2. CDR1 is MGHDK, CDR2 SYGVNS, per germline. With 6 bases clipped from V and 3 bases from J, the junction kept 14 bases outside the gene matches. The CDR3 totals 17 residues. In DNA, the CDR3 is TGTGCCAGCAGGAGCGGACTAGCGGAAGACTTCCTCTACGAGCAGTACTTC. Its protein is CASRSGLAEDFLYEQYF.

This clone was found once. The chain is built from TRBV19 and TRBJ2-1; D perhaps matches TRBD2 (5 bases). CDR1 and CDR2 from the germline V gene are LNHDA and SQIVND (reference sequence). With 7 bases removed from V and 3 bases from J, the gap between germline ends came to 7 bases. This CDR3 spans 12 amino acids. The chain's CDR3 is CASNEGYNEQFF. CDR3 DNA sequence: TGTGCCAGTAACGAGGGCTACAATGAGCAGTTCTTC.

The CDR3 loop is CASSSSRDRGHEAFF. The CDR3 DNA sequence: TGTGCCAGCAGCTCGTCCCGGGACAGGGGGCATGAAGCTTTCTTT. This chain joins TRBV9 and TRBJ1-1, with 12 bases aligning to TRBD1. The V segment lost 4 bases and the J segment 7 bases; nucleotides outside the gene matches: 8. Germline CDR1 is SGDLS and CDR2 is YYNGEE. The CDR3 consists of 15 residues.

The J gene is TRBJ2-5, the V gene TRBV6-6, with D hard to call. The DNA end is a closer match to TRBJ2-7, so the J assignment may be wrong. Germline CDR1 reads MNHNY; CDR2 reads SVGAGI (reference sequence). The CDR3 is 13 amino acids. CDR3 in amino acids: CASRLDPPYEQYF. In DNA, the CDR3 is TGTGCCAGCCGCCTAGACCCCCCCTACGAGCAGTACTTC.

This chain joins TRBV11-2 and TRBJ2-7; possibly TRBD2 for D (5 bases). V lost 5 bases and J 3 bases, leaving 11 bases between the germline ends. CDR1 is SGHAT and CDR2 is FQNNGV in the germline V gene. The CDR3 is 13 amino acids. The CDR3, as DNA: TGTGCCAGCAGCCACAGCGGAGTCTACGAGCAGTACTTC. This sequence encodes CASSHSGVYEQYF.

The chain employs TRBV4-3 and TRBJ2-3, with 8 bases aligning to TRBD1. CDR3 length equals 15 residues. V trimming: 4 bases; J trimming: 2 bases; junction bases outside the gene matches: 5. Germline values: CDR1 LGHNA, CDR2 YSLEER. In DNA form, the CDR3 reads TGCGCCAGCAGCCTCCGGACAGGGATCACAGATACGCAGTATTTT. Protein product: CASSLRTGITDTQYF.

About this clone itself: Mismatch with germline at one junction end may stem from a read error. This sequence joins TRBV5-6 and TRBJ2-7; TRBD2 aligns across 10 bases. This CDR3 has 16 residues. Germline CDR1 and CDR2: SGHDT and YYEEEE. The CDR3: CASRVLASGGAHEQCF. The DNA for the CDR3 is TGTGCCAGCAGGGTGCTTGCAAGCGGGGGGGCCCACGAGCAGTGCTTC.

This clone occurred a few times. The genes are TRBV7-9 and TRBJ2-1, with unresolved D. Trimming removed 3 bases at V and 3 bases at J, with 6 bases between. The CDR3 runs 13 residues. Germline lookup yields CDR1 SEHNR and CDR2 FQNEAQ (reference sequence). The CDR3 sequence: CASSLDGYNEQFF. In DNA form, the CDR3 reads TGTGCCAGCAGCTTGGACGGCTACAATGAGCAGTTCTTC. The full variable domain, rest sourced from reference TRBV7-9 and TRBJ2-1, is DTGVSQNPRHKITKRGQNVTFRCDPISEHNRLYWYRQTLGQGPEFLTYFQNEAQLEKSRLLSDRFSAERPKGSFSTLEIQRTEQGDSAMYLCASSLDGYNEQFFGPGTRLTVL.

The V call is TRBV7-8, the J call TRBJ1-1, with 9 bases that match TRBD1. The ends lost 5 bases at V and 4 bases at J; junction bases unmatched: 8. This CDR3 comprises 15 residues. CDR1 SGHVS and CDR2 FQNEAQ come from the germline V gene. Written as DNA, the CDR3 is TGTGCCAGCAGCACCGGGACAGGGCCACTCACTGAAGCTTTCTTT. As protein: CASSTGTGPLTEAFF.